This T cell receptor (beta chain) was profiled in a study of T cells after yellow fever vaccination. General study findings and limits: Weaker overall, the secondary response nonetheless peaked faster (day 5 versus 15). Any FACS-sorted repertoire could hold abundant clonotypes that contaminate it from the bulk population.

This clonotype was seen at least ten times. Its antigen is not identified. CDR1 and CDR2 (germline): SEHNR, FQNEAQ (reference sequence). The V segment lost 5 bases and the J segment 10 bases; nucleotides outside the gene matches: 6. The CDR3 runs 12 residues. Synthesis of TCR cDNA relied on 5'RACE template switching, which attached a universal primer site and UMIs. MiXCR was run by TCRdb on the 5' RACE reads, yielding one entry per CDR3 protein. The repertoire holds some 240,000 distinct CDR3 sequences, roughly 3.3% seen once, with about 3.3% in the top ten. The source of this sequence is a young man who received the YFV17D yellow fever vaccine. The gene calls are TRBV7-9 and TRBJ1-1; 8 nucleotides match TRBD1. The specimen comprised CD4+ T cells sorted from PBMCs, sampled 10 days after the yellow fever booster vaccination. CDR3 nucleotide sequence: TGTGCCAGCAGCGGACAGGGTCTGTCAGCTTTCTTT. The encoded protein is CASSGQGLSAFF.